The 14 T cell receptor beta chains reported below all come from one sample, sequenced in a study of T cells in Graves' hyperthyroidism and ophthalmopathy. TCR beta CDR3 regions were amplified from RNA. Initially, a first-round RT-PCR of the TCR CDR3 employed the HTBI primer set. From the multiplex PCR reads, TCRdb called clonotypes with MiXCR, one entry per CDR3 protein. The sample comprises approximately 520,000 distinct CDR3 sequences, less than 25% of which are singletons, and approximately 26% rests with the top ten. The sequencing input was blood. The receptor source for this set is a man younger than 35 with Graves' hyperthyroidism.

This clonotype was seen at least ten times. Mismatch with germline at one junction end may stem from a read error. The chain recombines TRBV11-2 with TRBJ2-7; 8 bases agree with TRBD1. The CDR3 is 16 residues long. In germline, CDR1 is SGHAT, CDR2 FQNNGV. In DNA, the CDR3 is TGTGCCAGCAGCCTAGAGGGACAGGATTATTCCTACGAGCAGTACTTC. Its translation: CASSLEGQDYSYEQYF.

This clonotype was picked up many times. CDR3 sequence (DNA): TGCGCCAGCAGCTCGACGACAGGGATTCAAGAGACCCAGTACTTC. It translates to CASSSTTGIQETQYF. This chain joins TRBV5-1 and TRBJ2-5, with 7 positions matching TRBD1. From germline, CDR1 is SGHRS and CDR2 YFSETQ. Losses at the gene ends were 3 bases for V and 2 bases for J; bases not matched to a gene: 7. The CDR3 is 15 amino acids.

This clonotype has ten or more counts. The gene calls are TRBV6-1 and TRBJ2-7; unclear D gene. The V end was cut by 1 base, the J end by 7 bases, with 8 bases between. The germline CDR1 and CDR2 sequences are MNHNS and SASEGT. The CDR3 length is 12 residues. The CDR3 nucleotides are TGTGCCAGCAGTGAAGGCGGATGGGAGCAGTACTTC. As protein: CASSEGGWEQYF.

The chain joins TRBV13 to TRBJ1-1; D perhaps matches TRBD1 (5 bases). CDR1 PRHDT and CDR2 FYEKMQ come from the germline V gene (reference sequence). The CDR3 sequence is 14 residues long. Trimming left V 1 base short and J 5 bases short, with 11 bases between. The CDR3 sequence is CASSLAEAGTEAFF. The DNA of the CDR3 is TGTGCCAGCAGCTTAGCCGAGGCAGGGACTGAAGCTTTCTTT.

V and J are TRBV15 and TRBJ2-2; tentatively, D is TRBD1 (5 bases). V was shortened by 4 bases and J by 3 bases, with 6 bases between the two germline ends. CDR3 length: 13 residues. Germline V gene lookup returns CDR1 LNHNV and CDR2 YYDKDF (reference sequence). The CDR3 here is CATSIRDTGELFF. DNA for the CDR3: TGTGCCACCAGCATCAGGGACACCGGGGAGCTGTTTTTT.

This clonotype has just a few counts. V gene TRBV28 combines with J gene TRBJ1-2, with a weak D call TRBD1 (5 bases). V lost 4 bases and J lost 3, with 18 bases in between. The germline CDR1 and CDR2 sequences are MDHEN and SYDVKM. The CDR3 runs 16 residues. The CDR3 sequence is CASSWTWGHTYYGYTF. The CDR3 bases are TGTGCCAGCAGTTGGACCTGGGGCCATACTTACTATGGCTACACCTTC.

This clonotype has a handful of counts. The J gene is TRBJ2-7, the V gene TRBV9, with 12 bases matching TRBD2. CDR1 SGDLS and CDR2 YYNGEE come from the germline V gene. The ends lost 3 bases at V and 7 bases at J; junction bases unmatched: 11. This CDR3 is built from 16 residues. The CDR3 sequence is CASSALLAGGLSEQYF. For the CDR3, the DNA is TGTGCCAGCAGCGCCCTTCTAGCGGGGGGGCTAAGTGAGCAGTACTTC.

This clonotype was seen at least ten times. The chain recombines TRBV7-6 with TRBJ2-2; D might be TRBD1 (6 bases). The CDR3 runs 16 residues. CDR1 SGHVS and CDR2 FNYEAQ come from the germline V gene. Trimming took 5 bases from V and 0 from J, leaving 13 bases between them. The CDR3 region has the DNA TGTGCCAGCAGCCAACAGACAGGATCGAACACCGGGGAGCTGTTTTTT. Translated, it gives CASSQQTGSNTGELFF.

This clonotype has at least ten counts. The CDR3 protein is CATSKQTGITEAFF. CDR3 bases: TGTGCCACCAGCAAGCAAACAGGGATCACTGAAGCTTTCTTT. The gene calls are TRBV15 and TRBJ1-1, with TRBD1 as a possible D gene (6 bases). The V gene lost 4 bases and the J gene lost 4 bases, with 13 bases spanning the gap. This CDR3 has 14 residues. Germline loops: CDR1 LNHNV, CDR2 YYDKDF (reference sequence).

This clonotype was observed at least ten times. This rearrangement joins TRBV30 to TRBJ1-2; 10 nucleotides match TRBD1. V was clipped by 1 base and J by 6 bases; unmatched bases: 5. Germline V gene sequence: CDR1 GTSNPN, CDR2 SVGIG (reference sequence). The CDR3 extends over 14 amino acids. The DNA for the CDR3 is TGTGCCTGGAGTGCCGGGACAGGGGTACATGGCTACACCTTC. This sequence encodes CAWSAGTGVHGYTF.

This clonotype was counted many times. V is TRBV2 and J is TRBJ2-5; 9 positions agree with TRBD2. Germline trimming cut 10 bases from V and 7 bases from J; bases unmatched to any gene: 19. There are 16 residues in the CDR3. The germline gives CDR1 SNHLY, CDR2 FYNNEI. In nucleotides, the CDR3 is TGTGCCATCGGAGTGGTGATAGCGGGGGATCCCAGGACCCAGTACTTC. Translating gives CAIGVVIAGDPRTQYF. Drawing the rest from reference TRBV2 and TRBJ2-5, the complete variable domain is EPEVTQTPSHQVTQMGQEVILRCVPISNHLYFYWYRQILGQKVEFLVSFYNNEISEKSEIFDDQFSVERPDGSNFTLKIRSTKLEDSAMYFCAIGVVIAGDPRTQYFGPGTRLLVL.

This clonotype has a count of ten or more. The chain carries TRBV15 and TRBJ2-6; no clear D. The CDR3 is 13 residues long. The germline CDR1 and CDR2 sequences are LNHNV and YYDKDF (reference sequence). V was shortened by 8 bases and J by 1 base, with 6 bases between the two germline ends. The CDR3 reads CATRESGANVLTF. The CDR3 DNA is TGTGCCACCCGAGAGTCTGGGGCCAACGTCCTGACTTTC.

The chain carries TRBV6-2 or TRBV6-3 and TRBJ1-1, with D tentatively TRBD1 (6 bases). The CDR3 runs to 15 residues. V gave up 2 bases and J gave up 2 bases, with 12 bases separating them. Germline loops: CDR1 MNHEY, CDR2 SVGEGT. In nucleotides, the CDR3 is TGTGCCAGCAGTTACCCAGGGGACGCCAACACTGAAGCTTTCTTT. It encodes CASSYPGDANTEAFF.

This clonotype was counted many times. This sequence joins TRBV12-3 or TRBV12-4 and TRBJ2-5, with D possibly matching TRBD1 (6 bases). The length of the CDR3 is 12 residues. V was cut by 10 bases and J by 5 bases, with 14 bases left in between. CDR3 region: CATGQFKETQYF. Written as DNA, the CDR3 is TGTGCCACCGGACAGTTCAAGGAGACCCAGTACTTC.